A selection of T cell receptor beta chains follows, all from one sample in a study of a mutant IDH1 vaccine in newly diagnosed glioma. These receptors have no known antigen. Profiled with immunoSEQ multiplex PCR; TCRdb holds only in-frame clones, not every one. The sample includes approximately 60,000 clones, around 87% of them seen just once. The sample was PBMCs, taken from a glioma patient whose treatment included an IDH1 peptide vaccine. The receptor set was obtained from a man between 40 and 49 years old with glioma. Each CDR3 is given with its conserved first and last residue. The order of the fields is J gene, D gene, clone size, V gene, CDR3 protein, CDR3 DNA. A D gene is named only where the DNA matches it firmly. Rows may omit the clone size; those that give it use once, few, many or a size class.

>TRBJ2-6|-|-|TRBV29-1
CSVGMRESGANVLTF
TGCAGCGTTGGGATGAGGGAGTCTGGGGCCAACGTCCTGACTTTC
>TRBJ1-2|-|-|TRBV14
CASSQMNYGYTF
TGTGCCAGCAGCCAGATGAACTATGGCTACACCTTC
>TRBJ1-1|-|-|TRBV6-5
CASSRERRNTEAFF
TGTGCCAGCAGCCGCGAAAGGAGGAACACTGAAGCTTTCTTT
>TRBJ2-7|TRBD1|-|TRBV5-1
CASSLGQGSSYEQYF
TGCGCCAGCAGCTTGGGACAGGGGTCCTCCTACGAGCAGTACTTC
>TRBJ1-4|TRBD1|-|TRBV4-3
CASSHDYTGGAEKLFF
TGCGCCAGCAGCCACGACTACACAGGGGGTGCTGAAAAACTGTTTTTT
>TRBJ2-5|TRBD1|-|TRBV5-1
CASSLRQGGETQYF
TGCGCCAGCAGCTTGAGACAGGGTGGAGAGACCCAGTACTTC
>TRBJ2-7|TRBD2|-|TRBV4-2
CASSQARTSGFNEQYF
TGTGCCAGCAGCCAAGCCAGGACTAGCGGTTTTAACGAGCAGTACTTC
>TRBJ2-5|TRBD2|-|TRBV6-5
CASSYSSGSSGETQYF
TGTGCCAGCAGTTATTCTAGCGGGAGCTCGGGTGAGACCCAGTACTTC
>TRBJ1-2|TRBD1|-|TRBV6-5
CASSPTETGYDYTF
TGTGCCAGCAGTCCCACGGAGACAGGGTATGACTACACCTTC
>TRBJ2-7|-|few|TRBV7-2
CASSLDRAASGEQYF
TGTGCCAGCAGCTTAGACCGAGCCGCCTCGGGGGAGCAGTACTTC
>TRBJ2-5|-|-|TRBV12-5
CASGETLSQETQYF
TGTGCTAGTGGGGAGACACTTTCTCAAGAGACCCAGTACTTC
>TRBJ2-7|-|-|TRBV5-6
CASSFRSGYEQYF
TGTGCCAGCAGCTTTAGAAGCGGTTACGAGCAGTACTTC
>TRBJ1-2|TRBD1|-|TRBV6-5
CASSLDRGLGYTF
TGTGCCAGCAGTCTCGACAGGGGTCTCGGCTACACCTTC
>TRBJ2-1|-|-|TRBV5-4
CASSFKNEQFF
TGTGCCAGCAGCTTCAAGAATGAGCAGTTCTTC
>TRBJ1-2|-|-|TRBV27
CASSLIQGNGYTF
TGTGCCAGCAGTTTAATACAGGGCAATGGCTACACCTTC